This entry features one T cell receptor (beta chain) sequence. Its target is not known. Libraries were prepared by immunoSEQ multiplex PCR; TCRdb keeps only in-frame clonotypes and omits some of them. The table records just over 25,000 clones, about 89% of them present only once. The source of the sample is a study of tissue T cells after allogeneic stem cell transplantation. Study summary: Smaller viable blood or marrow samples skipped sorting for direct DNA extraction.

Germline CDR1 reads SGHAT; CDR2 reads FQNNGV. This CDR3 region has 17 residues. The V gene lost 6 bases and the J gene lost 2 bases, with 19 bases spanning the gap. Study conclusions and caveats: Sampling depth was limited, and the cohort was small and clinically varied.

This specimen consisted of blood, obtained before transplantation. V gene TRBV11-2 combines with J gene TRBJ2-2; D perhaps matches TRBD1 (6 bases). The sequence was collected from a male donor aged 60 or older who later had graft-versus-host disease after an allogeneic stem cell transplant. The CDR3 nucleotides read TGTGCCAGCAGAAGTACAGGGCGCAAATTAAACACCGGGGAGCTGTTTTTT. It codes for CASRSTGRKLNTGELFF.